These 32 T cell receptor beta chains originate from one sample sequenced in a study of shared clonotypes between healthy human individuals. Assay: immunoSEQ multiplex PCR; the TCRdb copy retains only in-frame clones and omits some. The table records about 2.4 million clones, 80% to 95% of them present only once. The material sequenced was naive CD4+ T cells from PBMCs. Indicated subset: CD45RA+ positively selected. Every receptor here comes from a man aged 18 to 35 in good health. Some clones in this sample may be carry-over from other donors' samples.

The chain uses TRBV7-9 and TRBJ1-4; weak D call: TRBD1 (6 bases). Germline V gene data show CDR1 as SEHNR and CDR2 as FQNEAQ (reference sequence). The CDR3 loop spans 13 amino acids. Trimming removed 5 bases from V and 6 bases from J, with 10 bases in between. In DNA, the CDR3 is TGTGCCAGCAGCCGAGGGGGGGATGAAAAACTGTTTTTT. This codes for CASSRGGDEKLFF.

Here the CDR3 DNA reads TGTGCCAGCAGTCCCCGCGAGGATGGCTACACCTTC. Its translation is CASSPREDGYTF. The chain combines TRBV6-6 with TRBJ1-2; D is undetermined. Trimming cost V 5 bases and J 6 bases, with 10 bases left between them. This CDR3 contains 12 residues. CDR1 and CDR2 (germline): MNHNY, SVGAGI (reference sequence).

The CDR3 DNA reads as TGTGCCAGCACCGCTGCGGGGACCGCGGATTCCATTACGCAGTATTTT. Amino acids: CASTAAGTADSITQYF. The V call is TRBV28, the J call TRBJ2-3, with D possibly being TRBD2 (6 bases). CDR1 and CDR2 from the germline V gene are MDHEN and SYDVKM. V was cut by 7 bases and J by 8 bases, with 25 bases left in between. The CDR3 covers 16 residues.

This sequence joins TRBV5-6 and TRBJ1-5; D perhaps matches TRBD1 (6 bases). The CDR3 totals 16 residues. With 4 bases removed from V and 8 bases from J, the gap between germline ends came to 22 bases. Germline lookup yields CDR1 SGHDT and CDR2 YYEEEE. The CDR3 spells CASSPSGGARFKPQHF. The CDR3 region has the DNA TGTGCCAGCAGCCCGAGCGGGGGGGCCCGGTTTAAGCCCCAGCATTTT.

The chain is built from TRBV30 and TRBJ2-2, with D possibly being TRBD1 (6 bases). The CDR3 runs to 15 residues. V dropped 1 base and J dropped 4 bases, with 13 bases sitting between them. Germline CDR1 is GTSNPN and CDR2 is SVGIG (reference sequence). CDR3 amino acids: CAWSAGQLFTGELFF. CDR3 nucleotide sequence: TGTGCCTGGAGTGCTGGACAGCTTTTCACCGGGGAGCTGTTTTTT.

The V gene is TRBV2, the J gene TRBJ1-2, with D tentatively TRBD1 (5 bases). CDR3 length: 12 amino acids. Per germline, CDR1 SNHLY and CDR2 FYNNEI. Trimming stripped 4 bases from V and 8 bases from J, with 11 bases between. CDR3 DNA: TGTGCCAGCAGTGCGAAGGGGCCCGGCTACACCTTC. Its protein product is CASSAKGPGYTF.

The J gene is TRBJ2-2, the V gene TRBV28, with D possibly being TRBD2 (6 bases). CDR1 MDHEN and CDR2 SYDVKM come from the germline V gene. The CDR3 sequence is 17 residues long. Between the trimmed V and J ends, which lost 5 bases and 3 bases, there was a span of 19 bases. The CDR3 DNA follows: TGTGCCAGCAGTCCCCTGGCGGGATATCATTACACCGGGGAGCTGTTTTTT. It yields the protein CASSPLAGYHYTGELFF.

The genes are TRBV6-1 and TRBJ1-2; D gene ambiguous. The V gene's germline CDR1 is MNHNS and CDR2 SASEGT. This CDR3 has 15 amino acids. The CDR3 spells CASGSHPRNNYGYTF. CDR3 sequence (DNA): TGTGCTAGCGGCAGCCATCCGAGGAATAACTATGGCTACACCTTC.

The gene calls are TRBV7-2 and TRBJ2-3, with TRBD2 identical over 9 bases. The CDR3 is made up of 16 amino acids. CDR1 and CDR2 from the germline V gene are SGHTA and FQGNSA. J lost 4 bases, V lost 6 bases, and 11 bases had no gene match. The CDR3 bases are TGTGCCAGCAGTCCAAGGCTAGCGGGACCCCCAGATACGCAGTATTTT. Translation: CASSPRLAGPPDTQYF. The variable domain in full, completed from reference TRBV7-2 and TRBJ2-3, reads GAGVSQSPSNKVTEKGKDVELRCDPISGHTALYWYRQSLGQGLEFLIYFQGNSAPDKSGLPSDRFSAERTGGSVSTLTIQRTQQEDSAVYLCASSPRLAGPPDTQYFGPGTRLTVL.

This clone was picked up one time. Other DNA sequences within the sample encode an identical CDR3. The CDR3 spells CASSIRGGNEKLFF. The CDR3 nucleotides read TGTGCCAGTAGTATACGGGGCGGAAATGAAAAACTGTTTTTT. The chain carries TRBV19 and TRBJ1-4; possibly TRBD1 for D (5 bases). CDR1 LNHDA and CDR2 SQIVND come from the germline V gene (reference sequence). This CDR3 is built from 14 residues. V was shortened by 2 bases and J by 5 bases, with 9 bases between the two germline ends.

The chain recombines TRBV18 with TRBJ2-7; 7 bases agree with TRBD2. The germline V gene has CDR1 KGHSH and CDR2 LQKENI. The V segment lost 3 bases and the J segment 3 bases; nucleotides outside the gene matches: 11. This CDR3 comprises 16 residues. Here the CDR3 reads CASSPYQSGNSYEQYF. CDR3 sequence (DNA): TGTGCCAGCTCACCCTACCAAAGCGGGAATAGCTACGAGCAGTACTTC.

The rearrangement joins TRBV28 to TRBJ1-2; the D gene is possibly TRBD1 (6 bases). The V gene's germline CDR1 is MDHEN and CDR2 SYDVKM. CDR3 length: 15 amino acids. V lost 5 bases to trimming and J lost 0 bases, with 13 bases between them. DNA for the CDR3: TGTGCCAGCAGTCAACCAGGGGTTACTAACTATGGCTACACCTTC. The encoded protein is CASSQPGVTNYGYTF.

This clone has just one count. The V call is TRBV28, the J call TRBJ2-2; TRBD1 or TRBD2 may be the D gene (5 bases each). The CDR3 consists of 16 residues. V lost 6 bases to trimming and J lost 3 bases, with 17 bases between them. Germline CDR1 is MDHEN and CDR2 is SYDVKM. The chain's CDR3 is CASRWGGGVDTGELFF. CDR3 coding DNA: TGTGCCAGCAGGTGGGGTGGGGGTGTCGACACCGGGGAGCTGTTTTTT.

The chain employs TRBV30 and TRBJ2-1; D possibly corresponds to TRBD2 (5 bases). In germline, CDR1 is GTSNPN, CDR2 SVGIG (reference sequence). V was pared by 2 bases and J by 0 bases, with 14 bases between. CDR3 size: 16 residues. CDR3 sequence reads: CAWSPHSAVSYNEQFF. As DNA, the CDR3 is TGTGCCTGGAGTCCCCATAGCGCAGTCTCCTACAATGAGCAGTTCTTC.

The chain couples TRBV11-2 to TRBJ2-3; 8 bases align to TRBD1. CDR1 and CDR2 from the germline V gene are SGHAT and FQNNGV. CDR3 length equals 15 residues. V shed 6 bases and J 4 bases; nucleotides not matched to a gene: 9. The CDR3 region is CASRLGAQGADTQYF. In DNA, the CDR3 is TGTGCCAGCAGACTCGGGGCACAGGGGGCAGATACGCAGTATTTT.

V and J are TRBV10-1 and TRBJ2-7; tentatively, D is TRBD1 (5 bases). The CDR3 totals 14 residues. The V end lost 6 bases, the J end lost 2 bases, and 14 bases lay between the germline ends. Germline V lookup: CDR1 WNHNN, CDR2 SYGVQD (reference sequence). The CDR3 here is CASSARGLTYEQYF. DNA for the CDR3: TGCGCCAGCAGCGCAAGGGGTTTGACCTACGAGCAGTACTTC.

The CDR3 sequence: CASSLSPTRAVQETQYF. The CDR3 DNA is TGTGCCAGCAGCTTAAGCCCCACCCGGGCGGTCCAAGAGACCCAGTACTTC. This sequence joins TRBV7-8 and TRBJ2-5, with D hard to call. The CDR3 runs to 17 residues. Trimming removed 2 bases at V and 1 base at J, with 17 bases between. Germline CDR1 reads SGHVS; CDR2 reads FQNEAQ.

V usage is TRBV29-1 and J usage is TRBJ1-2; weak D call: TRBD1 (6 bases). From germline, CDR1 is SQVTM and CDR2 ANQGSEA. V was trimmed by 2 bases and J by 8 bases, leaving 18 bases between them. The CDR3 sequence is 14 residues long. The DNA for the CDR3 is TGCAGCGTTGAAACTACGACAGGCCCTAAGGGCTACACCTTC. Its protein is CSVETTTGPKGYTF.

V and J are TRBV2 and TRBJ2-5; D remains unclear. This CDR3 is built from 16 residues. The V and J ends lost 6 bases and 5 bases respectively, with 22 bases between them. The germline V gene has CDR1 SNHLY and CDR2 FYNNEI. The CDR3, as DNA: TGTGCCAGCAGCGACGGACGGAGCCCCGTTGCGGAGACCCAGTACTTC. It encodes CASSDGRSPVAETQYF.

The chain has TRBV5-1 and TRBJ2-1; D is perhaps TRBD1 (6 bases). Germline CDR1 reads SGHRS; CDR2 reads YFSETQ. CDR3 size: 15 residues. With 0 bases removed from V and 6 bases from J, the gap between germline ends came to 13 bases. This CDR3 is CASSLALGAGNEQFF. The CDR3 bases are TGCGCCAGCAGCTTGGCTCTGGGGGCAGGCAATGAGCAGTTCTTC.

The chain is built from TRBV5-1 and TRBJ2-1, with D unresolved. V shed 4 bases and J shed 2 bases, with 10 bases lying between them. From germline, CDR1 is SGHRS and CDR2 YFSETQ. This CDR3 is built from 14 residues. The CDR3 DNA reads as TGCGCCAGCAGCCAGGACCGGCCCTACAATGAGCAGTTCTTC. The encoded protein is CASSQDRPYNEQFF.

The CDR3 DNA reads TGCGCCAGCAGAAAGAGCGGCCCCCAAGAGACCCAGTACTTC. It codes for CASRKSGPQETQYF. The gene calls are TRBV5-1 and TRBJ2-5, with D possibly TRBD2 on 5 matching bases. The CDR3 covers 14 residues. The germline V and J ends were trimmed by 5 bases and 1 base, with 12 bases remaining between them. Germline V gives CDR1 SGHRS, CDR2 YFSETQ.

CDR3: CASSLSRGGVNTEAFF. The CDR3 DNA is TGTGCCAGCAGTTTGAGCAGGGGTGGTGTGAACACTGAAGCTTTCTTT. The chain links TRBV28 to TRBJ1-1, with a weak D call TRBD1 (6 bases). CDR1 MDHEN and CDR2 SYDVKM come from the germline V gene. V shed 3 bases and J shed 0 bases, with 14 bases lying between them. The CDR3 runs to 16 residues.

This clone was detected a few times. The rearrangement joins TRBV7-9 to TRBJ1-1, with D perhaps matching TRBD1 (5 bases). The V end lost 1 base, the J end lost 3 bases, and 9 bases lay between the germline ends. The CDR3 has 14 residues. Germline assignment: CDR1 SEHNR and CDR2 FQNEAQ (reference sequence). CDR3 in amino acids: CASSLDARDTEAFF. The CDR3 coding sequence is TGTGCCAGCAGCTTAGATGCCAGGGACACTGAAGCTTTCTTT.

This chain links TRBV13 with TRBJ2-1; 7 bases are shared with TRBD2. CDR1 and CDR2 (germline): PRHDT, FYEKMQ (reference sequence). The CDR3 is 14 residues long. V shed 5 bases and J 4 bases; nucleotides not matched to a gene: 5. CDR3 loop: CASSGASGYNEQFF. The CDR3 DNA is TGTGCCAGCAGCGGGGCTAGCGGATACAATGAGCAGTTCTTC.

V gene TRBV28 combines with J gene TRBJ2-3, with a tentative D call TRBD2 (5 bases). This CDR3 is 14 amino acids long. CDR1 and CDR2 (germline): MDHEN, SYDVKM. V lost 10 bases and J lost 4, with 18 bases in between. CDR3 sequence reads: CATRPAGTPDTQYF. In DNA form, the CDR3 reads TGTGCCACCAGGCCCGCGGGTACCCCAGATACGCAGTATTTT.

This sequence joins TRBV7-2 and TRBJ2-7, with a possible D match to TRBD1 (6 bases). Germline CDR1 is SGHTA and CDR2 is FQGNSA. V was clipped by 5 bases and J by 3 bases, with 17 bases between them. CDR3 length: 15 amino acids. The DNA for the CDR3 is TGTGCCAGCAGCCTCGACACAGGGCGAGGCTACGAGCAGTACTTC. It translates to CASSLDTGRGYEQYF.

The sample holds one count of this clone. This chain connects TRBV2 to TRBJ2-7; D is undetermined. The V end was cut by 2 bases, the J end by 4 bases, with 9 bases between. There are 13 residues in the CDR3. The germline V gene has CDR1 SNHLY and CDR2 FYNNEI. The CDR3 loop reads CASSEPLNYEQYF. CDR3 DNA: TGTGCCAGCAGTGAACCACTAAATTACGAGCAGTACTTC.

This rearrangement joins TRBV7-2 to TRBJ2-7; 8 bases match TRBD1. The CDR3 consists of 16 residues. Germline lookup yields CDR1 SGHTA and CDR2 FQGNSA. V trimming: 5 bases; J trimming: 5 bases; junction bases outside the gene matches: 14. The CDR3 region has the DNA TGTGCCAGCAGCCCCTCCGGACGCAGGGGGCGTAACGAGCAGTACTTC. The encoded protein is CASSPSGRRGRNEQYF.

J is TRBJ2-1 and V is TRBV28; 7 bases are shared with TRBD2. V was clipped by 3 bases and J by 7 bases; unmatched bases: 3. CDR1 and CDR2 from the germline V gene are MDHEN and SYDVKM. CDR3 length: 13 amino acids. The CDR3 protein is CASSLTSLNEQFF. CDR3 sequence (DNA): TGTGCCAGCAGTTTGACTAGCCTGAATGAGCAGTTCTTC.

A word on this clone: Additional DNA sequences in this sample encode the identical CDR3. The chain uses TRBV6-5 and TRBJ2-6, with 7 bases that match TRBD2. This CDR3 contains 15 residues. CDR1 and CDR2 from the germline V gene are MNHEY and SVGAGI. V lost 4 bases to trimming and J lost 2 bases; unmatched junction nucleotides: 2. The CDR3 nucleotides read TGTGCCAGCAGTTTTGGGGGGGCTGGGGCCAACGTCCTGACTTTC. It specifies CASSFGGAGANVLTF.

The CDR3 reads CASSGPPGPNYGYTF. The CDR3 DNA reads TGTGCCAGCAGCGGTCCCCCCGGCCCTAACTATGGCTACACCTTC. This sequence joins TRBV11-2 and TRBJ1-2; D is unclear. Trimming pared 5 bases from V and 0 bases from J, leaving 13 bases between. The CDR3 is made up of 15 amino acids. CDR1 is SGHAT, CDR2 FQNNGV, per germline. Looking up the rest from reference TRBV11-2 and TRBJ1-2 gives the full variable domain: EAGVAQSPRYKIIEKRQSVAFWCNPISGHATLYWYQQILGQGPKLLIQFQNNGVVDDSQLPKDRFSAERLKGVDSTLKIQPAKLEDSAVYLCASSGPPGPNYGYTFGSGTRLTVV.